This is a list of T cell receptor beta chains from one sample in a study of T cells expressing NK-cell markers. One entry per CDR3 protein, without DNA, is what TCRdb gives after re-calling the 5' RACE reads. Recorded for this sample: 300,000 to 450,000 distinct CDR3 sequences. Sequencing was carried out using blood T cells: a sorted CD56 or NKG2C T cell subset, CD4+ or CD8+ T cells, or bulk PBMC T cells (not recorded which). These TCRs come from a man between 18 and 69 years old in good health. The CDR3 runs from the conserved cysteine through the conserved F or W.

>TRBV7-6|19|TRBJ2-5
CASSLGFGGSGGYQETQYF
>TRBV2|14|TRBJ2-2
CASSEVGGPGELFF
>TRBV28|14|TRBJ1-2
CASTGPGLVHGYTF
>TRBV5-6|16|TRBJ2-2
CASSPLAGANTGELFF
>TRBV27|15|TRBJ2-2
CASSPLRDHTGELFF
>TRBV3-1|20|TRBJ1-2
CASSPRSPIRVGVRKGGYTF
>TRBV6-5|17|TRBJ2-7
CASSYSVSGRPSYEQYF
>TRBV20-1|16|TRBJ1-4
CSAPDAHRGTNEKLFF
>TRBV27|11|TRBJ1-2
CASGTNQGYTF
>TRBV19|13|TRBJ2-3
CASSDGTKATQYF
>TRBV7-3|13|TRBJ2-7
CASSLRIRDEQYF
>TRBV7-2|13|TRBJ1-2
CASSDRGLSGYTF
>TRBV12-3/TRBV12-4|14|TRBJ1-2
CASSPTRRADGYTF
>TRBV3-1|13|TRBJ2-2
CASSRVFTGELFF
>TRBV2|12|TRBJ2-3
CASMWAAGAQYF
>TRBV24-1|16|TRBJ2-7
CATSDTQTGRPYEQYF
>TRBV19|14|TRBJ1-4
CASRSRRYEEKLFF
>TRBV2|15|TRBJ1-2
CASSPSGIFNYGYTF
>TRBV12-3/TRBV12-4|15|TRBJ2-5
CASSLWTGGNPTQYF
>TRBV12-3/TRBV12-4|18|TRBJ2-1
CASSHHMGSGGSYNEQFF
>TRBV12-3/TRBV12-4|13|TRBJ1-1
CASSPTGNTEAFF
>TRBV20-1|14|TRBJ2-2
CSARVPLATGELFF
>TRBV20-1|16|TRBJ2-3
CSAIKGGGTSTDTQYF